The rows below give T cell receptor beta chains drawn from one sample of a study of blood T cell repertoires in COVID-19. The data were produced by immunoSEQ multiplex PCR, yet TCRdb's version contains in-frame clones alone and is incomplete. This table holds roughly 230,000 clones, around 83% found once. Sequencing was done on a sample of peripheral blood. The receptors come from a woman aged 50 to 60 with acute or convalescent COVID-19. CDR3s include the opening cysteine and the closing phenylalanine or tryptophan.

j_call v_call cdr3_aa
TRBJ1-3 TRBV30 CAWAPSLGNTIYF
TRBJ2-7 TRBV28 CASSLMGAGVISTSGLYEQYF
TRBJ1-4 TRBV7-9 CASSFTASEKLFF
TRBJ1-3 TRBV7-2 CASSWTGVGNTIYF
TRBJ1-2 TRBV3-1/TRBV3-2 CASSQWTGTGGYTF
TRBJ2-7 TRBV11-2 CASSKGQGAAYEQYF
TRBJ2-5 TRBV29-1 CSVGSGIGKETQYF
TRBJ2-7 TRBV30 CAWSVSGVLYEQYF
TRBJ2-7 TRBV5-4 CASSLDSGYEQYF
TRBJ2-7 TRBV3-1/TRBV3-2 CASSHGRATYEQYF
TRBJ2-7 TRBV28 CASSYTQGADEQYF
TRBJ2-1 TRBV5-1 CASSRDRGTNEQFF
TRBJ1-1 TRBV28 CASSPPSRESEAFF
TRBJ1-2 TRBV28 CASSSGGPYGYTF